This T cell receptor beta chain was captured by sequencing in a study of OX40 agonist ivuxolimab in advanced cancers. At the level of the study: Allowance was made for prior anti-PD-1, anti-PD-L1 or anti-CTLA-4 therapy, and about 40% had some. Whole-study findings and limits: Some nonresponders also had low normalized T-cell clonal expansion. By week 6 at 0.1 to 3.0 mg/kg, blood CD4+ and CD8+ T cells had expanded clonally.

TCRdb's table, derived via immunoSEQ multiplex PCR, lists solely in-frame clones and lacks some. The repertoire holds more than 55,000 clones, with 65% to 90% as singletons. A note on this clone: Its matching antigen is unknown.

There are 15 residues in the CDR3. Germline assignment: CDR1 SGHNT and CDR2 YENEEA. Losses at the gene ends were 1 base for V and 12 bases for J; bases not matched to a gene: 9. Here the sequenced sample was CD4+ or CD8+ T cells sorted from blood, taken in a trial of the OX40 agonist ivuxolimab. The rearrangement links TRBV11-3 to TRBJ1-6; 7 nucleotides line up with TRBD1. The TCR sequence derives from an adult with an advanced solid tumor such as melanoma, head and neck, liver or kidney cancer. CDR3 region: CASSLGSRQGKPLHF. CDR3 bases: TGTGCCAGCAGCTTAGGAAGTCGACAGGGTAAACCCCTCCACTTT.